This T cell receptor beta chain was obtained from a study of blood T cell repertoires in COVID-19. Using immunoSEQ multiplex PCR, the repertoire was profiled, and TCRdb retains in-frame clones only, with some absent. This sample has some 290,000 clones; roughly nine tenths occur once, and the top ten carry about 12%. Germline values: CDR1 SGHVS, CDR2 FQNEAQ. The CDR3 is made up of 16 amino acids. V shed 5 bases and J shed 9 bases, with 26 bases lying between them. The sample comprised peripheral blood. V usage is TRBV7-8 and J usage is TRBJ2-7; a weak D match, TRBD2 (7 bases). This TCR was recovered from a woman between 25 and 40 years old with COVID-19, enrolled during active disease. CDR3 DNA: TGTGCCAGCAGCCTACTGGGGGGGGCAGATTTATCTGGGCAGTACTTC. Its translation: CASSLLGGADLSGQYF.